Below are 21 T cell receptor beta chains sequenced from a single sample in a study of cytomegalovirus exposure and HLA in healthy donors. It was with 60 Vbeta and 13 Jbeta primers that the PCR ran. Method: immunoSEQ multiplex PCR; TCRdb's copy keeps in-frame clones and lacks some. Among about 200,000 clones listed, around 79% were seen once. Material for sequencing was PBMCs. Receptors originate from a girl under 18 in good health and CMV-seropositive.

This sequence joins TRBV6-1 and TRBJ2-5, with a tentative D call TRBD2 (5 bases). The CDR3 is 16 amino acids. The germline V gene encodes CDR1 MNHNS and CDR2 SASEGT. Trimming took off 4 bases at V and 1 base at J, with 16 bases between the two ends. CDR3 nucleotide sequence: TGTGCCAGCAGTGTTGGCGGGTCCTCGCTCCAAGAGACCCAGTACTTC. Translated, it gives CASSVGGSSLQETQYF.

V and J are TRBV7-8 and TRBJ2-5; 12 bases are shared with TRBD2. The CDR3 totals 16 residues. Trimming cost V 2 bases and J 6 bases; bases outside gene matches: 7. Germline lookup yields CDR1 SGHVS and CDR2 FQNEAQ. CDR3 sequence (DNA): TGTGCCAGCAGCTTATCCCAGACTAGCGGGGGAAAGACCCAGTACTTC. Amino acids: CASSLSQTSGGKTQYF.

CDR3 sequence (DNA): TGTGCCAGCACCATGACAGGGACCAACTATGGCTACACCTTC. Translation: CASTMTGTNYGYTF. The rearrangement links TRBV2 to TRBJ1-2; 7 nucleotides match TRBD1. From germline, CDR1 is SNHLY and CDR2 FYNNEI. The length of the CDR3 is 14 residues. V trimming: 7 bases; J trimming: 2 bases; junction bases outside the gene matches: 7.

The rearrangement links TRBV7-2 to TRBJ1-5, with D hard to call. CDR3 size: 15 residues. CDR1 is SGHTA and CDR2 is FQGNSA in the germline V gene. Trimming cost V 5 bases and J 0 bases, with 11 bases left between them. The CDR3 spells CASSVPSSSNQPQHF. In nucleotides, the CDR3 is TGTGCCAGCAGCGTCCCAAGTAGTAGCAATCAGCCCCAGCATTTT.

The CDR3 sequence: CASSLKTGVNTEAFF. The CDR3 DNA reads TGTGCCAGCAGCTTAAAGACAGGAGTGAACACTGAAGCTTTCTTT. V and J are TRBV5-4 and TRBJ1-1, with D perhaps TRBD1 (6 bases). Germline lookup yields CDR1 SGHNT and CDR2 YYREEE (reference sequence). This CDR3 is built from 15 residues. The V end was cut by 2 bases, the J end by 0 bases, with 11 bases between.

The chain employs TRBV5-4 and TRBJ2-3; 11 nucleotides agree with TRBD2. J lost 2 bases, V lost 0 bases, and 5 bases had no gene match. CDR1 is SGHNT, CDR2 YYREEE, per germline (reference sequence). CDR3 length: 17 residues. CDR3 loop: CASSLASGGFITDTQYF. As DNA, the CDR3 is TGTGCCAGCAGCTTGGCTAGCGGGGGGTTCATCACAGATACGCAGTATTTT.

J is TRBJ2-3 and V is TRBV30; no definite D call. The CDR3 contains 12 residues. Germline assignment: CDR1 GTSNPN and CDR2 SVGIG (reference sequence). The V and J ends lost 0 bases and 4 bases respectively, with 5 bases between them. The CDR3 region is CAWSVLPDTQYF. CDR3 nucleotides: TGTGCCTGGAGTGTACTGCCAGATACGCAGTATTTT.

V usage is TRBV5-1 and J usage is TRBJ2-5; D is perhaps TRBD1 (5 bases). From germline, CDR1 is SGHRS and CDR2 YFSETQ. The CDR3 runs 11 residues. The V end lost 4 bases, the J end lost 5 bases, and 6 bases lay between the germline ends. The CDR3 loop reads CASSGAETQYF. Written as DNA, the CDR3 is TGCGCCAGCAGCGGGGCCGAGACCCAGTACTTC.

The genes are TRBV11-2 and TRBJ2-3; TRBD1 matches 11 bases. This CDR3 is 17 amino acids long. V dropped 5 bases and J dropped 6; count of bases not matched to a gene: 13. Per the germline V gene, CDR1 is SGHAT and CDR2 is FQNNGV. The CDR3 DNA is TGTGCCAGCAGCCGCCGCGTGGGACAGGGGGTATCGGATACGCAGTATTTT. This translates into CASSRRVGQGVSDTQYF.

The gene calls are TRBV19 and TRBJ2-5; possibly TRBD1 for D (6 bases). V was shortened by 3 bases and J by 4 bases, with 12 bases between the two germline ends. This CDR3 region has 14 residues. Germline V gives CDR1 LNHDA, CDR2 SQIVND (reference sequence). CDR3 sequence reads: CASSITGLGETQYF. The CDR3 DNA sequence: TGTGCCAGTAGTATCACAGGGTTAGGAGAGACCCAGTACTTC.

This clone was counted only a few times. J is TRBJ1-6 and V is TRBV11-2; D is undetermined. V was clipped by 0 bases and J by 10 bases, with 7 bases between them. The germline V gene encodes CDR1 SGHAT and CDR2 FQNNGV. This CDR3 region has 13 residues. CDR3 sequence (DNA): TGTGCCAGCAGCTTAGATCTCCGGTCACCCCTCCACTTT. Amino acid sequence: CASSLDLRSPLHF.

This clone was seen a handful of times. The chain recombines TRBV4-3 with TRBJ2-1; 10 nucleotides agree with TRBD2. J lost 6 bases, V lost 0 bases, and 8 bases had no gene match. CDR1 LGHNA and CDR2 YSLEER come from the germline V gene. This CDR3 has 17 amino acids. The CDR3 DNA reads as TGCGCCAGCAGCCAAGACTGGGAAGCGGGGGGGCCCAATGAGCAGTTCTTC. Amino acid sequence: CASSQDWEAGGPNEQFF.

V gene TRBV5-1 combines with J gene TRBJ1-2; TRBD1 matches 10 bases. The CDR3 has 17 residues. Germline lookup yields CDR1 SGHRS and CDR2 YFSETQ. Trimming removed 3 bases from V and 0 bases from J; junction bases left unmatched: 8. CDR3 DNA sequence: TGCGCCAGCAGCTACTCCGGGACAGGGGCGGCTAACTATGGCTACACCTTC. As protein: CASSYSGTGAANYGYTF.

The sample holds a few counts of this clone. The J gene is TRBJ1-2, the V gene TRBV29-1; tentative D call: TRBD1 (6 bases). V lost 5 bases, J lost 8 bases, and 12 bases lay in between. The germline gives CDR1 SQVTM, CDR2 ANQGSEA. The CDR3 runs 11 residues. This CDR3 is CSVRSGVGYTF. The CDR3 coding sequence is TGCAGCGTTCGGTCAGGGGTCGGCTACACCTTC.

This chain connects TRBV5-4 to TRBJ2-1; 8 positions agree with TRBD1. The CDR3 totals 15 residues. Germline CDR1 and CDR2: SGHNT and YYREEE (reference sequence). Trimming took 4 bases from V and 2 from J; bases not matched to a gene: 5. For the CDR3, the DNA is TGTGCCAGCAGCCCGGACAGGGATCCCTACAATGAGCAGTTCTTC. This gives the protein CASSPDRDPYNEQFF. Filled out from reference TRBV5-4 and TRBJ2-1, the complete variable domain reads ETGVTQSPTHLIKTRGQQVTLRCSSQSGHNTVSWYQQALGQGPQFIFQYYREEENGRGNFPPRFSGLQFPNYSSELNVNALELDDSALYLCASSPDRDPYNEQFFGPGTRLTVL.

This clone was recorded once. The CDR3 DNA sequence: TGTGCCAGCAGTGACAGGCCGAATCAGCCCCAGCATTTT. This sequence encodes CASSDRPNQPQHF. V is TRBV2 and J is TRBJ1-5; no definite D call. CDR3 length: 13 amino acids. Trimming left V 3 bases short and J 4 bases short, with 7 bases between. Germline lookup yields CDR1 SNHLY and CDR2 FYNNEI.

The V call is TRBV20-1, the J call TRBJ2-5, with 8 bases identical to TRBD1. The CDR3 consists of 11 residues. Trimming cost V 4 bases and J 10 bases; bases outside gene matches: 5. Germline V gene lookup returns CDR1 DFQATT and CDR2 SNEGSKA (reference sequence). CDR3 nucleotide sequence: TGCAGTGCTAACTTGGACAGGGTCCAGTACTTC. Its protein is CSANLDRVQYF.

The gene calls are TRBV30 and TRBJ2-7; 8 positions agree with TRBD1. V was clipped by 2 bases and J by 1 base; unmatched bases: 4. Germline V lookup: CDR1 GTSNPN, CDR2 SVGIG (reference sequence). The CDR3 is 14 residues long. The CDR3 is CAWSSGTGSYEQYF. The DNA of the CDR3 is TGTGCCTGGAGTTCCGGGACAGGTTCCTACGAGCAGTACTTC.

The CDR3 reads CASSLQGPQYF. The CDR3 DNA follows: TGTGCCAGCAGCTTGCAGGGTCCTCAGTACTTC. V gene TRBV5-6 combines with J gene TRBJ2-4, with D possibly TRBD1 on 5 matching bases. Trimming shortened V by 1 base and J by 12 bases, and 8 bases separated the two germline ends. Per germline, CDR1 SGHDT and CDR2 YYEEEE. CDR3 length: 11 residues.

This clone was counted a few times. The chain joins TRBV6-1 to TRBJ1-2; D not certain. Germline V gene lookup returns CDR1 MNHNS and CDR2 SASEGT. Between the trimmed V and J ends, which lost 5 bases and 5 bases, there was a span of 15 bases. The CDR3 is 14 residues long. The CDR3 coding sequence is TGTGCCAGCAGTCCTAGTTTGGGAGGGTATGGCTACACCTTC. This translates into CASSPSLGGYGYTF.

This chain connects TRBV10-1 to TRBJ2-3; tentatively, D is TRBD2 (7 bases). Trimming took 3 bases from V and 6 from J, leaving 13 bases between them. Germline V gene data show CDR1 as WNHNN and CDR2 as SYGVQD (reference sequence). CDR3 size: 14 residues. The CDR3 reads CASSDPGEGDTQYF. The CDR3 DNA sequence: TGCGCCAGCAGTGATCCAGGGGAGGGGGATACGCAGTATTTT.